This TCR beta chain was identified in a study of OX40 agonist ivuxolimab in advanced cancers. Regarding the study as a whole: Relative to CD4+, CD8+ T cells held more expanded clones on average. Among the lowest peripheral clonal expansion occurred in 0.1-3.0 mg/kg partial responders. Expanded peripheral T cell antigen specificity was not determined.

Researchers took blood at baseline, on cycle 4 day 1, and on cycle 7 day 1. For this clone: The antigen is not known. An end of the junction does not agree with germline; a read error may underlie this.

Germline lookup yields CDR1 SGHAT and CDR2 FQNNGV. CDR3 length equals 15 residues. Produced via immunoSEQ multiplex PCR; TCRdb's table is partial and in-frame only. The sample carries around 50,000 clones, roughly three quarters recorded once. The sequence derives from an adult with an advanced solid tumor such as melanoma, head and neck, liver or kidney cancer. The material was CD4+ or CD8+ T cells sorted from blood, obtained in a trial of the OX40 agonist ivuxolimab. The chain recombines TRBV11-2 with TRBJ1-2; D is perhaps TRBD1 (6 bases). CDR3 bases: TGTGCCAGCAGCGTAGAGACGGGGGGGGCTTATGGCTACACCTTC. Translated: CASSVETGGAYGYTF. Full variable domain (missing parts from reference TRBV11-2 and TRBJ1-2): EAGVAQSPRYKIIEKRQSVAFWCNPISGHATLYWYQQILGQGPKLLIQFQNNGVVDDSQLPKDRFSAERLKGVDSTLKIQPAKLEDSAVYLCASSVETGGAYGYTFGSGTRLTVV.